A single sample is the source of the 29 T cell receptor beta chains below, sequenced in a study of beta chain features in type 1 diabetes. Every isolated RNA sample was fully reverse transcribed, so sequencing captured expressed TCRB transcripts. Data came from immunoSEQ multiplex PCR; TCRdb stores just in-frame clones and leaves some out. The sample consists of hundreds of thousands of clones, around 13% of them appearing once. Sequencing was done on a sample of naive CD4+ T cells from blood. The receptor set was obtained from a man aged 18 to 29 in good health.

This clone was detected a few times. The V gene is TRBV10-3, the J gene TRBJ2-1; 9 nucleotides match TRBD2. This CDR3 has 15 residues. Germline V gene data show CDR1 as ENHRY and CDR2 as SYGVKD. The V segment lost 3 bases and the J segment 0 bases; nucleotides outside the gene matches: 0. The CDR3 DNA reads TGTGCCATCAGTGAACTAGCGGGCTCCTACAATGAGCAGTTCTTC. Its translation is CAISELAGSYNEQFF.

The rearrangement joins TRBV29-1 to TRBJ2-3; 10 bases align to TRBD2. V shed 5 bases, J shed 1 base, and the junction held 6 bases outside the gene matches. The CDR3 length is 15 residues. Germline CDR1 SQVTM, CDR2 ANQGSEA. The CDR3 DNA reads as TGCAGCGTTTCCGGGACTAGCGAACGCACAGATACGCAGTATTTT. Its protein is CSVSGTSERTDTQYF.

This clone was observed a handful of times. The chain employs TRBV29-1 and TRBJ2-3; D perhaps matches TRBD2 (5 bases). V lost 7 bases, J lost 8 bases, and 22 bases lay in between. CDR3 size: 14 residues. Germline V gene data show CDR1 as SQVTM and CDR2 as ANQGSEA. The CDR3 reads CSARGIHAEGTQYF. CDR3 nucleotides: TGCAGCGCCCGCGGCATTCACGCCGAGGGTACGCAGTATTTT.

This chain links TRBV30 with TRBJ2-5; the match to TRBD2 covers 7 bases. Germline V gene data show CDR1 as GTSNPN and CDR2 as SVGIG (reference sequence). The junction had 8 bases not matched to a gene; V was cut back by 2 bases and J by 2 bases. The CDR3 consists of 15 residues. For the CDR3, the DNA is TGTGCCTGGAGTCGGGGAGGGACGGGGCAAGAGACCCAGTACTTC. Translating it yields CAWSRGGTGQETQYF.

The V and J genes are TRBV19 and TRBJ1-1; no definite D call. CDR3 size: 12 residues. The germline V and J ends were trimmed by 5 bases and 11 bases, with 15 bases remaining between them. Germline-derived CDR1 and CDR2 are LNHDA and SQIVND (reference sequence). CDR3 sequence: CASSDGGVRAFF. As DNA, the CDR3 is TGTGCCAGTAGTGATGGCGGGGTAAGGGCTTTCTTT.

The chain has TRBV9 and TRBJ2-5, with D perhaps matching TRBD2 (6 bases). The germline V and J ends were trimmed by 0 bases and 5 bases, with 11 bases remaining between them. The germline V gene encodes CDR1 SGDLS and CDR2 YYNGEE. The CDR3 has 14 residues. In DNA form, the CDR3 reads TGTGCCAGCAGCGTAGGACTAGTGAGGGAGACCCAGTACTTC. Its protein is CASSVGLVRETQYF.

The table lists this clone with a few counts. V gene TRBV28 combines with J gene TRBJ2-7; D may be TRBD1 (6 bases). The CDR3 covers 13 residues. Trimming shortened V by 9 bases and J by 3 bases, and 15 bases separated the two germline ends. Germline-derived CDR1 and CDR2 are MDHEN and SYDVKM. The CDR3 coding sequence is TGTGCCAGTACCAGGGGTGGCCTCTACGAGCAGTACTTC. Residues: CASTRGGLYEQYF.

This clone was seen more than once but under ten times. The V call is TRBV7-2, the J call TRBJ2-7, with TRBD1 matching 7 bases. The CDR3 runs 15 residues. The V and J ends lost 0 bases and 3 bases, in that order; junction bases with no gene match: 5. Per the germline V gene, CDR1 is SGHTA and CDR2 is FQGNSA. CDR3 sequence reads: CASSLATGAHYEQYF. The CDR3 region has the DNA TGTGCCAGCAGCTTAGCAACAGGGGCCCACTACGAGCAGTACTTC.

This clone is a singleton in its sample. J is TRBJ1-1 and V is TRBV28; maybe TRBD1 (5 bases). CDR3 length equals 13 residues. Trimming stripped 2 bases from V and 6 bases from J, with 10 bases between. The germline V gene encodes CDR1 MDHEN and CDR2 SYDVKM. CDR3 residues: CASSLLGGAEAFF. For the CDR3, the DNA is TGTGCCAGCAGTTTACTTGGGGGGGCTGAAGCTTTCTTT.

This clone was detected only a few times. This chain joins TRBV19 and TRBJ2-1; 8 nucleotides align to TRBD2. Germline-derived CDR1 and CDR2 are LNHDA and SQIVND (reference sequence). The CDR3 is 15 residues long. J lost 12 bases, V lost 6 bases, and 16 bases had no gene match. The DNA of the CDR3 is TGTGCCAGTAGCCCAAGCGGGGGCCCTTCAATGGGGCAGTTCTTC. Encoded protein: CASSPSGGPSMGQFF.

This clone was detected only a few times. The chain uses TRBV9 and TRBJ2-3; possibly TRBD2 for D (7 bases). CDR3 length equals 16 residues. Germline V lookup: CDR1 SGDLS, CDR2 YYNGEE. Deletions cut 1 base from V and 0 bases from J, with 12 bases between. The CDR3 loop reads CASSVRGDYSTDTQYF. The CDR3 region has the DNA TGTGCCAGCAGCGTAAGGGGGGACTACAGCACAGATACGCAGTATTTT.

This rearrangement joins TRBV28 to TRBJ2-4; no clear D. This CDR3 comprises 12 residues. Trimming took 3 bases from V and 8 from J, leaving 8 bases between them. Germline CDR1 is MDHEN and CDR2 is SYDVKM. CDR3 in DNA: TGTGCCAGCAGTTTTAGTGTGGACATTCAGTACTTC. This encodes CASSFSVDIQYF. Using reference TRBV28 and TRBJ2-4 for the parts outside the CDR3, the full variable domain is DVKVTQSSRYLVKRTGEKVFLECVQDMDHENMFWYRQDPGLGLRLIYFSYDVKMKEKGDIPEGYSVSREKKERFSLILESASTNQTSMYLCASSFSVDIQYFGAGTRLSVL.

This clone was detected only a few times. This rearrangement joins TRBV7-9 to TRBJ2-5, with D possibly being TRBD1 (5 bases). Per the germline V gene, CDR1 is SEHNR and CDR2 is FQNEAQ (reference sequence). Trimming removed 5 bases from V and 4 bases from J, with 17 bases in between. This CDR3 is 15 amino acids long. The CDR3 region is CASSLWTSWGETQYF. CDR3 in DNA: TGTGCCAGCAGCCTATGGACAAGTTGGGGAGAGACCCAGTACTTC.

The V and J genes are TRBV5-4 and TRBJ2-5, with 11 bases matching TRBD1. The CDR3 length is 15 residues. Unmatched junction bases numbered 5, after V lost 2 bases and J lost 5 bases. Germline V gene lookup returns CDR1 SGHNT and CDR2 YYREEE (reference sequence). The CDR3 bases are TGTGCCAGCAGCTTTCCGGGACAGGGGGTGGAGACCCAGTACTTC. Its translation is CASSFPGQGVETQYF.

This clone was detected a few times. This chain uses TRBV10-3 with TRBJ2-1; TRBD2 might be the D (5 bases). V was cut by 3 bases and J by 3 bases, with 15 bases left in between. Germline CDR1 and CDR2: ENHRY and SYGVKD. This CDR3 contains 16 residues. DNA of the CDR3: TGTGCCATCAGTGATCGTGGGAGCGTCTTCTACAATGAGCAGTTCTTC. Translation gives CAISDRGSVFYNEQFF.

The chain couples TRBV9 to TRBJ2-4, with D tentatively TRBD1 (7 bases). V shed 4 bases and J shed 6 bases, with 26 bases lying between them. Germline V gene sequence: CDR1 SGDLS, CDR2 YYNGEE. The CDR3 is 18 residues long. This CDR3 reads CASSPWSSQGGGRNIQYF. CDR3 bases: TGTGCCAGCAGCCCATGGTCGTCGCAGGGGGGTGGTAGAAACATTCAGTACTTC.

The chain links TRBV28 to TRBJ1-5, with D possibly being TRBD1 (5 bases). The V gene lost 2 bases and the J gene lost 7 bases, with 6 bases spanning the gap. Germline CDR1 reads MDHEN; CDR2 reads SYDVKM. CDR3 length equals 12 residues. The chain's CDR3 is CASSLKGQPQHF. As DNA, the CDR3 is TGTGCCAGCAGTTTAAAGGGGCAGCCCCAGCATTTT.

This chain connects TRBV6-5 to TRBJ2-7; the D gene is possibly TRBD1 (5 bases). V was pared by 2 bases and J by 4 bases, with 12 bases between. The germline gives CDR1 MNHEY, CDR2 SVGAGI. The CDR3 has 14 residues. The CDR3 loop is CASSYMGPKYEQYF. The CDR3 DNA is TGTGCCAGCAGTTACATGGGGCCGAAGTACGAGCAGTACTTC.

The chain uses TRBV4-1 and TRBJ2-7; tentatively, D is TRBD1 (5 bases). Germline CDR1 MGHRA, CDR2 YSYEKL. V was cut by 0 bases and J by 5 bases, with 14 bases left in between. This CDR3 is built from 15 residues. CDR3 in DNA: TGCGCCAGCAGCCAAGAGGGTCCAGGGATCCACGAGCAGTACTTC. Its translation is CASSQEGPGIHEQYF.

The chain joins TRBV10-2 to TRBJ2-3; 7 bases are shared with TRBD2. The V and J ends lost 6 bases and 0 bases, in that order; junction bases with no gene match: 6. Looked up from germline, CDR1 is WSHSY and CDR2 is SAAADI. The CDR3 loop spans 15 amino acids. CDR3 residues: CASRGEAGSTDTQYF. The CDR3 DNA sequence: TGCGCCAGCAGGGGGGAAGCGGGGAGCACAGATACGCAGTATTTT.

The gene calls are TRBV7-3 and TRBJ1-1; D is perhaps TRBD1 (5 bases). Between the trimmed V and J ends, which lost 5 bases and 4 bases, there was a span of 17 bases. Germline CDR1 SGHTA, CDR2 FQGTGA. The CDR3 has 15 amino acids. The CDR3 sequence: CASSQGTGGGTEAFF. The DNA for the CDR3 is TGTGCCAGCAGCCAAGGTACCGGGGGGGGCACTGAAGCTTTCTTT.

The V call is TRBV25-1, the J call TRBJ2-3; D remains unclear. CDR1 is MGHDK, CDR2 SYGVNS, per germline. The CDR3 is 13 amino acids. Trimming stripped 4 bases from V and 3 bases from J, with 8 bases between. CDR3 loop: CASSVLVTDTQYF. CDR3 DNA sequence: TGTGCCAGCAGTGTGCTAGTGACAGATACGCAGTATTTT.

The chain links TRBV7-2 to TRBJ2-5; D ambiguous. The CDR3 spans 14 residues. V dropped 0 bases and J dropped 6 bases, with 11 bases sitting between them. CDR1 and CDR2 (germline): SGHTA, FQGNSA. CDR3 DNA sequence: TGTGCCAGCAGCTTAGCACCGACTCCGAAGACCCAGTACTTC. Encoded protein: CASSLAPTPKTQYF.

This clone was counted between two and nine times. The V and J genes are TRBV30 and TRBJ1-5; 11 bases align to TRBD1. The germline CDR1 and CDR2 sequences are GTSNPN and SVGIG (reference sequence). This CDR3 comprises 15 residues. Germline trimming cut 0 bases from V and 4 bases from J; bases unmatched to any gene: 2. Written as DNA, the CDR3 is TGTGCCTGGAGTGTAGGACAGGGGGCGAATCAGCCCCAGCATTTT. Its translation is CAWSVGQGANQPQHF.

The chain recombines TRBV6-5 with TRBJ2-5; 10 bases fit TRBD1. This CDR3 spans 15 amino acids. The V and J ends lost 6 bases and 5 bases, in that order; junction bases with no gene match: 9. CDR1 MNHEY and CDR2 SVGAGI come from the germline V gene. CDR3 sequence: CASRKPGQGRETQYF. As DNA, the CDR3 is TGTGCCAGCAGGAAACCGGGACAGGGGAGGGAGACCCAGTACTTC.

The rearrangement uses TRBV18 and TRBJ2-7, with TRBD1 matching over 8 bases. CDR1 is KGHSH and CDR2 is LQKENI in the germline V gene. Trimming at V came to 2 bases and at J to 6 bases, leaving 12 bases not matched to a gene. The CDR3 has 16 amino acids. The CDR3, as DNA: TGTGCCAGCTCACCAAGTTCACAGGGGGTTTTGGGCGAGCAGTACTTC. Protein sequence: CASSPSSQGVLGEQYF.

This chain links TRBV29-1 with TRBJ2-7, with 12 bases matching TRBD1. Germline-derived CDR1 and CDR2 are SQVTM and ANQGSEA. This CDR3 is built from 14 residues. With 5 bases clipped from V and 3 bases from J, the junction kept 5 bases outside the gene matches. This CDR3 is CSVRDRGRVYEQYF. The CDR3 DNA reads as TGCAGCGTTAGGGACAGGGGGCGCGTCTACGAGCAGTACTTC.

The rearrangement joins TRBV7-2 to TRBJ2-5; TRBD1 might be the D (6 bases). V gave up 5 bases and J gave up 5 bases, with 18 bases separating them. Looked up from germline, CDR1 is SGHTA and CDR2 is FQGNSA. The CDR3 runs to 15 residues. The CDR3 coding sequence is TGTGCCAGCAGCACCAAAAGACAGGACGGGGAGACCCAGTACTTC. Its protein is CASSTKRQDGETQYF.

A few counts support this clone. The chain couples TRBV7-9 to TRBJ1-2; the D is unclear. The CDR3 has 14 residues. Germline CDR1 reads SEHNR; CDR2 reads FQNEAQ (reference sequence). The V end was cut by 0 bases, the J end by 2 bases, with 7 bases between. CDR3 sequence: CASSLAALNYGYTF. The CDR3 DNA sequence: TGTGCCAGCAGCTTAGCAGCTCTCAACTATGGCTACACCTTC.